The clone carrying this TCR beta chain was seen more than once but under ten times. Its antigen is unidentified. The data stem from a study of CD8 T cells in ankylosing spondylitis. CDR1 SGHAT and CDR2 FQNNGV come from the germline V gene. The CDR3 has 13 amino acids. V lost 6 bases and J lost 1, with 9 bases in between. General study points: For ankylosing spondylitis blood, a TCR beta motif of 7 or 8 highly homologous variants appeared characteristic.

With molecular barcodes, quantitative 5'-RACE was used to make the TCR beta libraries. TCRdb independently ran MiXCR on the 5' RACE reads; one entry per CDR3 protein. The table shows approximately 200,000 distinct CDR3 sequences, with 13% occurring only once. Sample: blood, either unsorted or a sorted T cell fraction (not recorded which). The V call is TRBV11-2, the J call TRBJ2-5; TRBD2 is a possible D gene (6 bases). This receptor was taken from a male donor with ankylosing spondylitis or in good health (not recorded which). The CDR3 reads CASRPGLQETQYF. CDR3 in DNA: TGTGCCAGCAGACCGGGACTCCAAGAGACCCAGTACTTC. The whole variable domain, remainder taken from reference TRBV11-2 and TRBJ2-5, is EAGVAQSPRYKIIEKRQSVAFWCNPISGHATLYWYQQILGQGPKLLIQFQNNGVVDDSQLPKDRFSAERLKGVDSTLKIQPAKLEDSAVYLCASRPGLQETQYFGPGTRLLVL.